The clone carrying this TCR beta chain turned up a few times. Antigen specificity is unknown. This sample is part of a study of identifying expanded T cells in peripheral blood. V shed 5 bases and J shed 5 bases, with 16 bases lying between them. The germline CDR1 and CDR2 sequences are SGHAT and FQNNGV. The CDR3 is 14 residues long. Overall study findings and caveats: Variance in clone template counts between roughly two-week samples significantly increased with total template count across all healthy donors.

TCRdb's copy holds only in-frame clones and misses some; the assay was immunoSEQ multiplex PCR. Altogether some 130,000 clones are present, 70% to 90% being singletons, with the ten largest covering about 8%. The source is a person aged 18 to 70 in good health. The sample comprised blood. The genes are TRBV11-2 and TRBJ2-7; D is perhaps TRBD2 (6 bases). The CDR3 protein is CASSPTRGGDEQYF. CDR3 DNA sequence: TGTGCCAGCAGCCCTACACGGGGCGGGGACGAGCAGTACTTC.